This is a list of T cell receptor beta chains from one sample in a study of breast tumors, draining lymph nodes, adjacent tissues. TCRdb redid the calling of the multiplex PCR reads with MiXCR, one entry per CDR3 protein. The table has around 130,000 distinct CDR3 sequences, over 20% seen once; the top ten hold 2.2%. The sequenced sample consisted of axillary lymph node tissue. The receptors derive from a female donor with breast cancer. Some clones in this sample may be carry-over from other donors' samples. Both conserved end residues are part of each CDR3. Each record gives: J gene, clone size, V gene, D gene, CDR3 protein, CDR3 DNA. The D gene is left open where the match is weak. Not all rows give a size; the values are once, few, many and, for expanded clones, a class.

j_call: TRBJ2-7
clone_size: many
v_call: TRBV18
d_call: TRBD1
cdr3_aa: CASSPHSGTGEQYF
cdr3_nt: TGTGCCAGCTCACCCCACTCCGGGACAGGGGAGCAGTACTTC

j_call: TRBJ2-2
clone_size: many
v_call: TRBV12-3/TRBV12-4
d_call: TRBD1
cdr3_aa: CASSAGGTGELFF
cdr3_nt: TGTGCCAGCTCCGCAGGGGGCACCGGGGAGCTGTTTTTT

j_call: TRBJ2-3
clone_size: many
v_call: TRBV5-1
d_call: TRBD2
cdr3_aa: CASSLPGLAGGSTDTQYF
cdr3_nt: TGCGCCAGCAGCTTGCCGGGACTAGCGGGAGGCAGCACAGATACGCAGTATTTT

j_call: TRBJ1-2
clone_size: many
v_call: TRBV10-3
d_call: NA
cdr3_aa: CAISESGQFYGYTF
cdr3_nt: TGTGCCATCAGTGAGTCAGGACAGTTCTATGGCTACACCTTC

j_call: TRBJ1-5
clone_size: many
v_call: TRBV2
d_call: NA
cdr3_aa: CASSVATGFNQPQHF
cdr3_nt: TGTGCCAGCAGTGTAGCAACAGGGTTTAATCAGCCCCAGCATTTT

j_call: TRBJ1-2
clone_size: few
v_call: TRBV18
d_call: NA
cdr3_aa: CASSSGPENAGGYTF
cdr3_nt: TGTGCCAGCTCATCGGGACCCGAAAACGCTGGGGGCTACACCTTC

j_call: TRBJ2-5
clone_size: NA
v_call: TRBV4-1
d_call: NA
cdr3_aa: CASSQDRDGRRVQETQYF
cdr3_nt: TGCGCCAGCAGCCAAGATCGCGATGGACGCCGGGTACAAGAGACCCAGTACTTC

j_call: TRBJ1-2
clone_size: many
v_call: TRBV28
d_call: TRBD1
cdr3_aa: CASSKGAGYGYTF
cdr3_nt: TGTGCCAGCAGTAAGGGGGCTGGATATGGCTACACCTTC

j_call: TRBJ2-7
clone_size: many
v_call: TRBV6-5
d_call: TRBD1
cdr3_aa: CASSRQGLYEQYF
cdr3_nt: TGTGCCAGCAGTCGACAGGGGCTCTACGAGCAGTACTTC

j_call: TRBJ2-1
clone_size: few
v_call: TRBV18
d_call: NA
cdr3_aa: CASSPTQTGNEQFF
cdr3_nt: TGTGCCAGCTCACCTACCCAGACGGGGAATGAGCAGTTCTTC

j_call: TRBJ2-1
clone_size: many
v_call: TRBV2
d_call: TRBD2
cdr3_aa: CASVVASGRAYEQFF
cdr3_nt: TGTGCCAGCGTTGTGGCTAGCGGGAGAGCCTATGAGCAGTTCTTC

j_call: TRBJ1-3
clone_size: many
v_call: TRBV6-1
d_call: NA
cdr3_aa: CASSAQGRLGDTIYF
cdr3_nt: TGTGCCAGCAGTGCACAGGGTAGATTGGGTGACACCATATATTTT

j_call: TRBJ2-7
clone_size: many
v_call: TRBV4-1
d_call: TRBD2
cdr3_aa: CASSQDGTSGRAYEQYF
cdr3_nt: TGCGCCAGCAGCCAAGATGGGACTAGCGGGAGGGCCTACGAGCAGTACTTC

j_call: TRBJ2-1
clone_size: many
v_call: TRBV4-1
d_call: NA
cdr3_aa: CASSQVRSSVDEQFF
cdr3_nt: TGCGCCAGCAGCCAAGTGAGGTCTAGCGTCGATGAGCAGTTCTTC

j_call: TRBJ1-3
clone_size: many
v_call: TRBV5-1
d_call: TRBD1
cdr3_aa: CASSLAGGSGNTIYF
cdr3_nt: TGCGCCAGCAGCTTGGCAGGGGGATCTGGAAACACCATATATTTT

j_call: TRBJ2-3
clone_size: many
v_call: TRBV30
d_call: NA
cdr3_aa: CAWREKGLGGSTDTQYF
cdr3_nt: TGTGCCTGGAGGGAGAAGGGGCTAGGGGGGAGTACAGATACGCAGTATTTT

j_call: TRBJ2-7
clone_size: many
v_call: TRBV4-2
d_call: NA
cdr3_aa: CASSQEKRLTTYEQYF
cdr3_nt: TGTGCCAGCAGCCAGGAAAAGCGGCTTACTACCTACGAGCAGTACTTC

j_call: TRBJ2-1
clone_size: many
v_call: TRBV11-2
d_call: NA
cdr3_aa: CASSPYREGEQFF
cdr3_nt: TGTGCCAGCAGCCCCTACAGGGAGGGTGAGCAGTTCTTC

j_call: TRBJ2-7
clone_size: NA
v_call: TRBV5-5
d_call: NA
cdr3_aa: CASSVGTYEQYF
cdr3_nt: TGTGCCAGCAGCGTTGGAACCTACGAGCAGTACTTC

j_call: TRBJ1-5
clone_size: NA
v_call: TRBV28
d_call: NA
cdr3_aa: CASSYVPAPQHF
cdr3_nt: TGTGCCAGCAGTTATGTCCCAGCTCCCCAGCATTTT

j_call: TRBJ1-4
clone_size: many
v_call: TRBV7-2
d_call: NA
cdr3_aa: CASSLAVNEKLFF
cdr3_nt: TGTGCCAGCAGCTTAGCGGTGAATGAAAAACTGTTTTTT

j_call: TRBJ2-5
clone_size: many
v_call: TRBV18
d_call: NA
cdr3_aa: CASSPRGETQYF
cdr3_nt: TGTGCCAGCTCACCACGGGGGGAGACCCAGTACTTC

j_call: TRBJ2-4
clone_size: few
v_call: TRBV24-1
d_call: NA
cdr3_aa: CATSDSESDIQYF
cdr3_nt: TGTGCCACCAGTGATTCAGAATCGGACATTCAGTACTTC

j_call: TRBJ2-7
clone_size: many
v_call: TRBV19
d_call: NA
cdr3_aa: CASSIKGGAGEQYF
cdr3_nt: TGTGCCAGTAGTATAAAGGGGGGAGCAGGCGAGCAGTACTTC

j_call: TRBJ2-7
clone_size: many
v_call: TRBV20-1
d_call: TRBD2
cdr3_aa: CSAASAGDSYEQYF
cdr3_nt: TGCAGTGCCGCCTCTGCGGGAGACTCCTACGAGCAGTACTTC

j_call: TRBJ2-6
clone_size: few
v_call: TRBV6-1
d_call: TRBD1
cdr3_aa: CASSGGSRGTGANVLTF
cdr3_nt: TGTGCCAGCAGTGGGGGTAGCAGGGGGACTGGGGCCAACGTCCTGACTTTC

j_call: TRBJ2-6
clone_size: many
v_call: TRBV9
d_call: NA
cdr3_aa: CASSPGISGANVLTF
cdr3_nt: TGTGCCAGCAGCCCAGGAATTTCTGGGGCCAACGTCCTGACTTTC

j_call: TRBJ2-1
clone_size: many
v_call: TRBV19
d_call: TRBD2
cdr3_aa: CASSIGSAGGYNEQFF
cdr3_nt: TGTGCCAGTAGTATAGGGTCAGCGGGAGGATACAATGAGCAGTTCTTC

j_call: TRBJ1-5
clone_size: few
v_call: TRBV28
d_call: NA
cdr3_aa: CASSLGGAKVNQPQHF
cdr3_nt: TGTGCCAGCAGCCTAGGAGGGGCAAAAGTCAATCAGCCCCAGCATTTT

j_call: TRBJ2-3
clone_size: many
v_call: TRBV7-7
d_call: NA
cdr3_aa: CASSSGAGSTDTQYF
cdr3_nt: TGTGCTAGCAGCTCCGGGGCGGGGAGCACAGATACGCAGTATTTT

j_call: TRBJ1-6
clone_size: many
v_call: TRBV28
d_call: NA
cdr3_aa: CASRGQSGSSYNSPLHF
cdr3_nt: TGTGCCAGCAGAGGACAGAGCGGGAGTTCCTATAATTCACCCCTCCACTTT